This T cell receptor beta chain was identified during a study of T cells after yellow fever vaccination. The study, taken as a whole, reports: Repertoires obtained by FACS sorting could include abundant clonotypes that entered as contaminants from the bulk population. Subsequent booster samples again held most clones from primary vaccination (96% CD4, roughly 91% CD8).

This clonotype came up many times. The antigen is undetermined. Germline is not matched at one junction end, which may reflect a read error. The study made its TCR cDNA through 5'RACE template switching. That step introduced a universal primer site along with UMIs. TCRdb re-called the 5' RACE reads through MiXCR, storing one row per CDR3 protein. This sample yields under 250,000 distinct CDR3 sequences, of which 6.9% are seen a single time; roughly 0.9% belongs to the top ten. Germline CDR1 reads LGHNA; CDR2 reads YSLEER. The CDR3 has 14 residues. J is TRBJ2-3 and V is TRBV4-3; a possible D gene is TRBD2 (6 bases). The origin of this receptor is a man aged 25-40 years who received the YFV17D yellow fever vaccine. The sample in question was CD4+ T cells sorted from PBMCs, obtained 15 days after the yellow fever booster vaccination. The CDR3 DNA reads TGTGCCAGCAGCCAAGATCGGGGGACAGATACGCAGTATTTT. Translating it yields CASSQDRGTDTQYF.